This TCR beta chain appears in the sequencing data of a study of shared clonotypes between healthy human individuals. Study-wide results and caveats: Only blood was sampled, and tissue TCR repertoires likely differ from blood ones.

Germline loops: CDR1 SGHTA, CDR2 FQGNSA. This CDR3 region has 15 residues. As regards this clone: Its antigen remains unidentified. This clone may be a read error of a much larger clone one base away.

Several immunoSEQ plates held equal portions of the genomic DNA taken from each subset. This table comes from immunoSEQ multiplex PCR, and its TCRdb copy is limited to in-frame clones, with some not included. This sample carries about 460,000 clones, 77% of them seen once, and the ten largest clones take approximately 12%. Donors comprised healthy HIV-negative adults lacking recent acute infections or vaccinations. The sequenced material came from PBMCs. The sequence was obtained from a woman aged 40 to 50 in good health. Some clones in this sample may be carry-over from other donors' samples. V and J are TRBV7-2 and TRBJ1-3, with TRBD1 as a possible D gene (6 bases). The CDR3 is CANSRQASSGNTIYF. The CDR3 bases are TGTGCCAACAGCAGACAGGCCAGCTCTGGAAACACCATATATTTT.